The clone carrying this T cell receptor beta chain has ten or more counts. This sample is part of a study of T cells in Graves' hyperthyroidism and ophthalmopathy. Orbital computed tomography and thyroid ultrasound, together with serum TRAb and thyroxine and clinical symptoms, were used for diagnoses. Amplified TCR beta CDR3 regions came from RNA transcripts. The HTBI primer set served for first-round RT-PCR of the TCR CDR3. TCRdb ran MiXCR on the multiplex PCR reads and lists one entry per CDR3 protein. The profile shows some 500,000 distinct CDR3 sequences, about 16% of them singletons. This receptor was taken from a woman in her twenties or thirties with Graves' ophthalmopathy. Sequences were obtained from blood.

CDR3 sequence (DNA): TGTGCCAGCAGTTCCTACAAAGGGAGTGGTGAAAAACTGTTTTTT. Protein product: CASSSYKGSGEKLFF. The chain uses TRBV28 and TRBJ1-4; D gene uncertain. V lost 4 bases and J 7 bases, leaving 16 bases between the germline ends. Germline V gene lookup returns CDR1 MDHEN and CDR2 SYDVKM. The CDR3 consists of 15 residues.